The TCR beta chain under discussion was sequenced for a study of cytomegalovirus exposure and HLA in healthy donors (dated by TCRdb to 2017 to 2019). Regarding the complete study: In an earlier analysis of roughly 590 of the donors, under 300 Gb of sequence data and some 100 million unique TCR beta sequences from approximately 180 million T cells were reported. An early release covering roughly 600 HLA-typed donors comprised about 300 gigabases of sequencing data and 65 million to 100 million unique TCR sequences. Of the roughly 430 genotyped donors, approximately 83% fell in the genetic ancestry cluster associated with self-reported Caucasian donors. The study aimed to test whether signatures of past pathogen exposure could be identified by cataloging public T cell receptors. The study used immunosequencing to profile the T cell repertoires of 666 subjects and linked those repertoires to cytomegalovirus serostatus. In addition to the first cohort of about 650 subjects, a separate validation cohort of under 150 different subjects was used. High-throughput TCR immunosequencing, statistical association of individual TCRs with disease status, and machine learning were combined to predict cytomegalovirus infection status. To study patterns of TCR occurrence, a later analysis re-analyzed previously published TCR beta repertoires from 500 to 850 donors and added high-resolution HLA genotyping. In the later analysis, no new phenotypic data were used to find candidate immune exposures; instead, reliance was placed on TCR beta sequences and their occurrence across donors. In an earlier analysis of around 540 of the donors, high-throughput TCR beta sequencing was used to judge whether each TCR beta V gene segment behaved as functional or pseudogenic. Donor age, sex, ethnicity and CMV serostatus were compiled together with the repertoire data. A later genetic analysis took genome-wide SNP genotypes for about three fifths of the 666 donors and used that subset as a discovery cohort. All discovery cohort repertoires had been generated on a single sequencing platform. Class I and class II HLA loci were covered by the typing at four-digit resolution. Typing coverage varied by locus: roughly 620-640 donors for A, B, C, DRB1 and DQB1; 500 to 550 for DQA1; 600 to 610 for DPA1; around 490 for DPB1. Because of strong linkage in the cohort, roughly five DR-DQ haplotypes were treated as single units for association and clustering. On average, roughly 200,000 unique TCR beta nucleotide sequences were sequenced per donor among some 420 genotyped donors of the cohort, with roughly a sixth of those sequences being non-productive. The research as a whole found: When HLA alleles, especially DR and DQ, strongly co-occurred, TCR associations were difficult to assign to individual alleles. Specific HLA alleles were associated with 15,000 to 20,000 TCR beta sequences at a false discovery rate of 0.05 in a later analysis. Because some donors lacked HLA typing at each locus, the association tests relied only on the typed subset. The classifier was reported to diagnose cytomegalovirus status with high specificity and sensitivity in both the original cohort and the validation cohort. In a later analysis, the rate of TCR association differed among HLA loci, with DRB1 alleles having the most associated TCRs and HLA-C alleles having the fewest. A later genetic analysis reported fewer N-insertions in productive TCRs among donors in an Asian-associated ancestry cluster than the approximately 670-donor mean. The authors suggested that the approach could potentially be generalized to other disease states and immunological phenotypes. In a later analysis, several top co-occurrence clusters were reported to appear linked to parvovirus B19, influenza, CMV and Epstein-Barr virus. A further reported finding was that TCR beta sequences accurately predicted the HLA-A and HLA-B alleles for most subjects in the first cohort. The cohort was sequenced for TCR beta chains only, and without alpha or paired-chain data the features that could be detected were limited. Immune exposure information for the cohort was limited to CMV serostatus. Because counts were too low, approximately 18 rarely observed V segments, including chromosome 9 orphons, were excluded from the earlier analysis of several hundred of the donors. Linkage disequilibrium might explain the correlated functional status among segregating V segments, but an unknown experimental factor could not be excluded. Roughly uniform sequencing depth across donors was assumed in presence/absence analyses, although this assumption may not hold. In a later genetic analysis, a missense DCLRE1C variant was associated with V-gene and J-gene trimming of TCR beta chains, and the association was replicated in an independent cohort. The sequencing pipeline was judged likely to have produced a cluster of highly shared sequence variants as a technical artifact. Some IMGT-functional V segments, including TRBV6-2 and TRBV6-3, could not be distinguished by the 87-base-pair reads and were therefore excluded. A total of 150 or so TCR beta chains were listed by the study as associated with cytomegalovirus. In an earlier analysis of approximately 590 of the donors, most TCR beta V segments appeared in productive rearrangements about 87% or about 30% of the time, broadly matching IMGT annotations. Compared with equally common non-associated chains, HLA-associated TCR beta chains in a later analysis were more clonally expanded and had lower generation probabilities. A few of the identified cytomegalovirus-associated TCR beta chains were confirmed in vitro to be specific for cytomegalovirus antigens. Most TCR sequences were seen in very few donors, while some public TCRs were found in many individuals. In a later analysis, most CMV-associated TCR beta chains were found to appear HLA-restricted, with HLA associations seemingly driven largely by CMV exposure.

Unmatched junction bases come to 13, with V trimmed by 4 bases and J by 7 bases. The CDR3 measures 17 amino acids from cysteine to phenylalanine. Here the CDR3 DNA is all that survives: 51 bases in frame from base 1. CDR1 and CDR2, per the germline V gene (reference sequence), are SEHNR and FQNEAQ. Comment on this clone: Its cognate antigen has yet to be identified.

The library was produced with the immunoSEQ multiplex PCR assay. For the multiplex PCR, a mixture combining 60 forward primers for TCR Vbeta segments and 13 reverse primers for TCR Jbeta segments was used. The CDR3 region of rearranged TCR beta genes was amplified from genomic DNA with a multiplex PCR assay. The amplified TCR beta libraries were sequenced on the Illumina HiSeq System as 87-base-pair reads. From the authors' description of their analysis: A later analysis counted some 74 million unique TCR beta chains across the 650 to 800 repertoires, and roughly 10 million of these chains were shared by at least two donors. Raw reads were error-corrected and collapsed into unique sequences by a nearest-neighbor algorithm in which closely related sequences were merged to remove PCR and sequencing errors. Alignment of CDR3 sequences to IMGT reference sequences was used to assign V, D and J gene segments. For a sequence to be retained, a match of at least six nucleotides to both a V gene segment and a J gene segment was required. A rearrangement counted as productive if the CDR3 had no stop codons and remained in frame with V and J, and every other rearrangement counted as non-productive. CDR3 was defined according to IMGT convention as the region running from the second conserved V-encoded cysteine to the conserved J-encoded phenylalanine. The earlier analysis of 587 of the donors excluded sequences that lacked an unambiguous match to a single V gene segment. An earlier analysis of 500 to 600 of the donors classified V segments as functional when productive rearrangements were above 56.7% and as segregating when the standard deviation between donors was above 5%. To diagnose cytomegalovirus status from the catalog of TCR beta chain sequences, a statistical classification framework was built. V and J gene assignment, in a later analysis, came from comparing TCR nucleotide sequences with IMGT/GENE-DB human TR gene sequences. The TCRdist pipeline was used in a later analysis to assign CDR3 sequences and most-parsimonious VDJ recombination scenarios. In a later analysis, each TCR beta chain was defined by its CDR3 amino acid sequence together with its V-gene family, and reads lacking a unique V-gene family were excluded. As a way to deal with suspected cross-contamination and a sequencing artifact, a later analysis dropped nearly 600 nucleotide sequences that were highly shared and had low generation probability. In a later analysis, a clonal expansion index for each public chain was calculated from normalized within-repertoire ranks of inferred template counts. A later analysis computed generation probabilities with a VDJ recombination model fitted to out-of-frame rearrangements, and checked the results against IGoR. In a later analysis, TCR-TCR, TCR-HLA and TCR-CMV co-occurrence was scored with hypergeometric tests, and a repertoire-size bias correction was applied to TCR pairs. In a later analysis, false discovery rates were estimated by permuting HLA or CMV assignments 20 times. In a later analysis, co-occurring TCRs were grouped using DBSCAN, with TCRdist sequence similarity added in when clustering inside HLA-allele-positive subsets. For co-occurrence clustering, repertoires with fewer than 30,000 or more than 120,000 public chains were excluded, along with 4 to 6 repertoires with anomalous nucleotide sharing. TCRdb limited this immuneACCESS table to in-frame rearrangements with V and J called. A share of clones is missing; checked studies link under half to unresolved V genes, and the rest is unexplained. D and trimming were read from the DNA, whereas the V and J calls and clone size are those reported in that table. For this sample, the table gives approximately 190,000 clones. The biggest ten clones account for roughly 0.7% of the sample.

The cohort comprised 670 or so healthy bone marrow donors. At the time of sampling, every cohort member was nominally healthy, though immune exposures that went unrecorded were likely present. The donor tested CMV seronegative, placing the donor among the 350 or so seronegative members of the cohort. A peripheral blood sample was provided by each donor, and peripheral blood mononuclear cells were used for TCR beta sequencing. Genomic DNA was extracted from the blood cell samples with the Qiagen DNeasy Blood Extraction Kit. The sequencing input was PBMCs. The sequence was obtained from a boy aged 5-17 years in good health and CMV-seronegative. The chain employs TRBV7-9 and TRBJ1-4, with TRBD1 identical over 9 junction bases. The DNA sequence is TGTGCCAGCAGCTACCTTTACTCGGGACAGGGTGGTGAAAAACTGTTTTTT. It codes for CASSYLYSGQGGEKLFF.